This TCR beta chain was sequenced in a study of T-cell reconstitution after alpha-beta-depleted transplantation in children. The study, taken as a whole, reports: Recipient T cells and thymic progenitors that survived were the source of the high TCRbeta diversity seen at day 60 in some patients. T-cell counts and diversity were attributed mostly to newly produced T cells one year after transplant. It was reported that alpha-beta T cells came from several hundred expanded graft clones (about two months after transplant).

TCRbeta library preparation incorporated unique molecular identifiers. TCRdb analysed the PCR reads with MiXCR anew, one entry per CDR3 protein. The repertoire holds around 130,000 distinct CDR3 sequences, with roughly 9% as singletons. After removal of 6 bases from V and 2 bases from J, the junction contained 5 bases not matched to a gene. The CDR3 is made up of 13 amino acids. Germline CDR1 and CDR2: SQVTM and ANQGSEA. Points on this clonotype: Its specificity is unknown.

This clonotype was sampled from a girl in the first two years of life who had a stem cell transplant for combined immunodeficiency, so the T cells may come from the graft donor. The sample consisted of PBMCs, mostly from graft donor cells, taken 180 days after TCRalphabeta/CD19-depleted stem cell transplant. The chain carries TRBV29-1 and TRBJ2-5, with TRBD1 matching 8 bases. CDR3 protein: CSVTGQGQETQYF. The CDR3, as DNA: TGCAGCGTAACCGGACAGGGACAAGAGACCCAGTACTTC.